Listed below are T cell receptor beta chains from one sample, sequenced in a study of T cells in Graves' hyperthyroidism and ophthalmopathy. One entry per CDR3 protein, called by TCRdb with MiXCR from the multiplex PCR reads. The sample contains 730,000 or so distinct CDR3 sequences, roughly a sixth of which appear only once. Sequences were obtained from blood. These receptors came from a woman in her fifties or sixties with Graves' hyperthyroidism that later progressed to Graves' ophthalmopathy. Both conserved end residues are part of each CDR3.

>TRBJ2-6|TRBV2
CASSVRGTLAYGANVLTF
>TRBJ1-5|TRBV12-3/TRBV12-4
CASSITGGRVGNQPQHF
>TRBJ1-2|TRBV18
CASSPETGSPYGYTF
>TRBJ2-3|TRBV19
CATSELAADTQYF
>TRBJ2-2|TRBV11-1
CASSPGTATGELFF
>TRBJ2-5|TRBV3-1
CASSHRTRLEETQYF
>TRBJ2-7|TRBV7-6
CASSLGGASRYEQYF
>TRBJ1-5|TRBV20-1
CSAPGLEGNQPQHF
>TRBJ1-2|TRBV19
CASKGGLDYGYTF
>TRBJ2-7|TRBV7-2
CASSRITGGEQYF
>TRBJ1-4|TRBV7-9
CASSPPGGGFGEKLFF
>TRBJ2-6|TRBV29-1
CSVVLGPYSGANVLTF
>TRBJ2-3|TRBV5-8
CASSLDGGVSDTQYF
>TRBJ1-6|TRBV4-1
CASSLKVGANSPLHF
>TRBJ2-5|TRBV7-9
CASSLVAEGGTQYF
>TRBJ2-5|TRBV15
CATSRARETQYF
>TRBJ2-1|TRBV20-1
CSAWTTGGLSNEQFF
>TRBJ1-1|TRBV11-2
CASSLFIWSTEAFF
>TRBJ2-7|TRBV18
CASSSLALKPYEQYF
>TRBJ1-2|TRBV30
CAWSLAGTGGYTF
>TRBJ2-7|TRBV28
CASSLPWGSSYEQYF
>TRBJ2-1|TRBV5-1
CASSLLYNEQFF
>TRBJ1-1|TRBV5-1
CASSLAGEWMNTEAFF
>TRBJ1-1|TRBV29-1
CSVVLPEAFF
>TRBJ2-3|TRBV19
CATDEGLAGPSGTDTQYF
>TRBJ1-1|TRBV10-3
CAISELRGDTEAFF
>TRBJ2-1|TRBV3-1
CASSPLTSGGDEQFF
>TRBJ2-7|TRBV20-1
CSASFRAAYEQYF
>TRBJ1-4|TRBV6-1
CASSRAGHEKLFF
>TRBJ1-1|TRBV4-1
CASSPQGRNTEAFF
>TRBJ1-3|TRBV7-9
CASSLEGQNGNTIYF
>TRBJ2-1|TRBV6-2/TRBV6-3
CASSFRAGGRLQFF
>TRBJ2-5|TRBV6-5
CASSYSRAGSFLEETQYF
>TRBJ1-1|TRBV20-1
CAAHPGGGNTEAFF
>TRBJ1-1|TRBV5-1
CASSFEGAAEAFF
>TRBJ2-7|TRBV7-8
CASSSSLTGTREQYF
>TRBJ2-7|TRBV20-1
CSARDGQGQYF
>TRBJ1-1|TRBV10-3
CAISEYTRRNTEAFF
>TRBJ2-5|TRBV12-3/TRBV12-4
CASRSGQGGTQYF
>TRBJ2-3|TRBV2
CASSPLLLTDTQYF
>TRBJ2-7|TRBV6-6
CASSYSTPRDEQYF
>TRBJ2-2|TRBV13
CASSPRSKGTGELFF